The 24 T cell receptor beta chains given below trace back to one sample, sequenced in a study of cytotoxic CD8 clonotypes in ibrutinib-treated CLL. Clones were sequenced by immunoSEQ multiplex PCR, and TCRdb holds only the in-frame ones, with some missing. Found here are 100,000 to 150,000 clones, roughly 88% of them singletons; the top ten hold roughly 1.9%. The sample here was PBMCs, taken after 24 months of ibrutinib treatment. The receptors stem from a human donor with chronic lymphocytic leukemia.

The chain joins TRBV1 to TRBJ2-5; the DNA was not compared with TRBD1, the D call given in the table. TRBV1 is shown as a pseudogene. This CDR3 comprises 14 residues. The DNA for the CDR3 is TGCACCAGCACAGCAGGAAAGCTCCAAGAGACCCAGTACTTC. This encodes CTSTAGKLQETQYF.

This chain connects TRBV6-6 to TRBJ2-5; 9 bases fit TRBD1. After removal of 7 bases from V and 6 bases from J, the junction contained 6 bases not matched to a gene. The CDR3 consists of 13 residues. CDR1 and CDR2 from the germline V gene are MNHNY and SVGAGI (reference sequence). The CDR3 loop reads CASTPQGAKTQYF. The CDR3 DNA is TGTGCCAGCACCCCACAGGGGGCTAAGACCCAGTACTTC.

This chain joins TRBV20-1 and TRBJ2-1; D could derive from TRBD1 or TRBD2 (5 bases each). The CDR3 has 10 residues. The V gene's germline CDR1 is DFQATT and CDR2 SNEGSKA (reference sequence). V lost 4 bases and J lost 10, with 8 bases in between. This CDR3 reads CSATGPEQFF. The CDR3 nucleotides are TGCAGTGCTACGGGACCAGAGCAGTTCTTC.

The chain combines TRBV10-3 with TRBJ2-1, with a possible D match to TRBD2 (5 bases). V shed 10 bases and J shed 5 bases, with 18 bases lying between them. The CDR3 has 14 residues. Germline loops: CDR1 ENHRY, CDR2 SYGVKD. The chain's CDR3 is CATAPPTTNNEQFF. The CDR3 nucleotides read TGTGCCACGGCTCCTCCGACTACCAACAATGAGCAGTTCTTC.

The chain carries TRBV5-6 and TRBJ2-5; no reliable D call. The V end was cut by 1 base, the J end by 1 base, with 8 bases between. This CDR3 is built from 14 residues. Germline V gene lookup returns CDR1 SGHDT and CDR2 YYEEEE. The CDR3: CASSLPSVQETQYF. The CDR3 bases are TGTGCCAGCAGCTTGCCATCGGTCCAAGAGACCCAGTACTTC.

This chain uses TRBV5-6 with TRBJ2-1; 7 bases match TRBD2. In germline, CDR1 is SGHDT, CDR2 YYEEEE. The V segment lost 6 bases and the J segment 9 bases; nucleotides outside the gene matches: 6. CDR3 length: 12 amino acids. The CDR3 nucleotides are TGTGCCAGCAATATGGGGGGGAGTGAGCAGTTCTTC. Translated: CASNMGGSEQFF.

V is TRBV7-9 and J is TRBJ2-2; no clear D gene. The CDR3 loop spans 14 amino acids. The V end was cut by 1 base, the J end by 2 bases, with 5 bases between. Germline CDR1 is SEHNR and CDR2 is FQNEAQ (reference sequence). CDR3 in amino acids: CASSLVVNTGELFF. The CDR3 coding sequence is TGTGCCAGCAGCTTAGTAGTAAACACCGGGGAGCTGTTTTTT. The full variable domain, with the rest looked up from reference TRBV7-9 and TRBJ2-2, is DTGVSQNPRHKITKRGQNVTFRCDPISEHNRLYWYRQTLGQGPEFLTYFQNEAQLEKSRLLSDRFSAERPKGSFSTLEIQRTEQGDSAMYLCASSLVVNTGELFFGEGSRLTVL.

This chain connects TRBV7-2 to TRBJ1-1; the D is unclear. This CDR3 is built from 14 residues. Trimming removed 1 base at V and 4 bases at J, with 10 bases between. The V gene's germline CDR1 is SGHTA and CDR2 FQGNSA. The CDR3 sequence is CASSLGGGITEAFF. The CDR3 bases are TGTGCCAGCAGCTTAGGGGGAGGGATCACTGAAGCTTTCTTT. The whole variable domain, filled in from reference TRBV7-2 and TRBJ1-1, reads GAGVSQSPSNKVTEKGKDVELRCDPISGHTALYWYRQSLGQGLEFLIYFQGNSAPDKSGLPSDRFSAERTGGSVSTLTIQRTQQEDSAVYLCASSLGGGITEAFFGQGTRLTVV.

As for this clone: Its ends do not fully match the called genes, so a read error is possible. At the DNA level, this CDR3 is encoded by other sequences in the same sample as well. The CDR3 is CASSQDGQTVYGYTF. The CDR3 region has the DNA TGCGCCAGCAGCCAAGATGGACAGACGGTCTATGGCTATACCTTC. The chain employs TRBV4-3 and TRBJ1-2; the D gene is possibly TRBD1 (6 bases). Germline V lookup: CDR1 LGHNA, CDR2 YSLEER. The CDR3 covers 15 residues.

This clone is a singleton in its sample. CDR3 coding DNA: TGTGCCAGCAGTGAAGCGGGTCGCAAGGCAACCCCCGGACTGTTTTTT. Amino acids: CASSEAGRKATPGLFF. This chain links TRBV2 with TRBJ1-4; D unclear. Germline loops: CDR1 SNHLY, CDR2 FYNNEI. The ends were cut back, 0 bases at V and 13 bases at J, with 21 bases in the middle. This CDR3 is built from 16 residues.

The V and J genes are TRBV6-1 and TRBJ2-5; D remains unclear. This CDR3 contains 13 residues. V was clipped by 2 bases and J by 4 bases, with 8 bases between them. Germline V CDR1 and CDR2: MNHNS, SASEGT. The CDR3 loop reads CASSERVRETQYF. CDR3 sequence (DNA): TGTGCCAGCAGTGAAAGAGTAAGAGAGACCCAGTACTTC.

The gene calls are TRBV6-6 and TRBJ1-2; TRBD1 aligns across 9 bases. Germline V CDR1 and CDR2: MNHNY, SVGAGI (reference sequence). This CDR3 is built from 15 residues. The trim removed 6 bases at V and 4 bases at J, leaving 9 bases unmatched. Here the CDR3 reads CASSQGQGRTYGYTF. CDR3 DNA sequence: TGTGCCAGCAGCCAGGGACAGGGAAGGACCTATGGCTACACCTTC.

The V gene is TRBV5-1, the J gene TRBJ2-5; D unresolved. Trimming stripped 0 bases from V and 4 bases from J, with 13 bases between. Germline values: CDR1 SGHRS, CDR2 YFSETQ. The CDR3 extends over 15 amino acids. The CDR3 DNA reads TGCGCCAGCAGCTTGGGGGATATGGTAGGAGAGACCCAGTACTTC. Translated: CASSLGDMVGETQYF. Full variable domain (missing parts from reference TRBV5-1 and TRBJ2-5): KAGVTQTPRYLIKTRGQQVTLSCSPISGHRSVSWYQQTPGQGLQFLFEYFSETQRNKGNFPGRFSGRQFSNSRSEMNVSTLELGDSALYLCASSLGDMVGETQYFGPGTRLLVL.

The CDR3: CASSLGLTLDGTDTQYF. CDR3 bases: TGTGCCAGCAGTTTGGGGCTTACTCTGGACGGGACAGATACGCAGTATTTT. The chain links TRBV28 to TRBJ2-3; a weak D match, TRBD1 (5 bases). The CDR3 totals 17 residues. Trimming took 3 bases from V and 3 from J, leaving 19 bases between them. The germline CDR1 and CDR2 sequences are MDHEN and SYDVKM.

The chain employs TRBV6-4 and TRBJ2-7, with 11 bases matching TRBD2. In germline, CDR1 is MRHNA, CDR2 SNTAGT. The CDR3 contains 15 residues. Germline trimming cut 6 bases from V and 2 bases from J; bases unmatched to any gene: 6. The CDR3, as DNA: TGTGCCAGCAGAATACTAGCGGGGGATACCTACGAGCAGTACTTC. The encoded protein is CASRILAGDTYEQYF.

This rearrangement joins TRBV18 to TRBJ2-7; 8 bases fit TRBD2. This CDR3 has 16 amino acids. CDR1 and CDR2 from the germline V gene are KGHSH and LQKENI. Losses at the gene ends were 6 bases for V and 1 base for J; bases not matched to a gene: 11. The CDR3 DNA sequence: TGTGCCAGCTCCCTAACGGCTAGCGGGTCTTCCTACGAGCAGTACTTC. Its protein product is CASSLTASGSSYEQYF.

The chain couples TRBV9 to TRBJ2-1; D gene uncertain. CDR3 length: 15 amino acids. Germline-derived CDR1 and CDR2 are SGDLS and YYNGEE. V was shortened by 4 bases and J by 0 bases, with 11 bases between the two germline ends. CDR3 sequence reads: CASSSNAGSYNEQFF. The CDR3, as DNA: TGTGCCAGCAGCTCAAACGCCGGCTCCTACAATGAGCAGTTCTTC.

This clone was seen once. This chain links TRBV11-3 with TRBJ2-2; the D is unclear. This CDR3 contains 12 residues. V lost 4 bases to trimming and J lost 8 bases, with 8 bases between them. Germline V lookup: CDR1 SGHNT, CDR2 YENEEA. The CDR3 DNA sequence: TGTGCCAGCAGCTCCCGAATGGGGGAGCTGTTTTTT. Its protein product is CASSSRMGELFF.

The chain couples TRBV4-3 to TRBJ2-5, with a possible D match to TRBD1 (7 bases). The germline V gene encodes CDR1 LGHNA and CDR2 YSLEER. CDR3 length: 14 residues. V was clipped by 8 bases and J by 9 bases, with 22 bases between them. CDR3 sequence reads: CASQGGHGLGAQYF. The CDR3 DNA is TGCGCCAGCCAGGGGGGACACGGGTTGGGGGCCCAGTACTTC.

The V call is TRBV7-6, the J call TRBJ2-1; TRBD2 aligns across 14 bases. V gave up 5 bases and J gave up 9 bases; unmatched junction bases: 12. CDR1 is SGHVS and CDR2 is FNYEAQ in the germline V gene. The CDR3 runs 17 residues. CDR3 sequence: CASSPSPTSGGAREQFF. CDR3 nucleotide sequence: TGTGCCAGCAGCCCCAGCCCGACTAGCGGGGGGGCACGTGAGCAGTTCTTC. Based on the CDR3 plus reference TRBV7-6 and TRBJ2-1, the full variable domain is GAGVSQSPRYKVTKRGQDVALRCDPISGHVSLYWYRQALGQGPEFLTYFNYEAQQDKSGLPNDRFSAERPEGSISTLTIQRTEQRDSAMYRCASSPSPTSGGAREQFFGPGTRLTVL.

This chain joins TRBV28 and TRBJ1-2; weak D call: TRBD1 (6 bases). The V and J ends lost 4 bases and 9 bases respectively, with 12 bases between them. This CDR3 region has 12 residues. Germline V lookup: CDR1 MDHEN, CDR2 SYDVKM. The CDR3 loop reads CASSYLTGSYTF. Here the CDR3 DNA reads TGTGCCAGCAGTTATCTGACAGGCAGCTACACCTTC.

CDR3 loop: CASSLGQIRNTEAFF. The CDR3 region has the DNA TGTGCCAGCAGCTTGGGGCAGATAAGAAACACTGAAGCTTTCTTT. This chain uses TRBV5-8 with TRBJ1-1, with no clear D. V shed 0 bases and J shed 2 bases, with 11 bases lying between them. The CDR3 extends over 15 amino acids. Germline CDR1 reads SGHTS; CDR2 reads YDEGEE.

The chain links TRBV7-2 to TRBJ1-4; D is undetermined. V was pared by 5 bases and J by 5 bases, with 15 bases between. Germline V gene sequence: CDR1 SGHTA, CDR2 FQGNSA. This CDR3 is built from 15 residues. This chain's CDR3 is CASSPSPASNEKLFF. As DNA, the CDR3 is TGTGCCAGCAGCCCATCCCCGGCCAGCAATGAAAAACTGTTTTTT.

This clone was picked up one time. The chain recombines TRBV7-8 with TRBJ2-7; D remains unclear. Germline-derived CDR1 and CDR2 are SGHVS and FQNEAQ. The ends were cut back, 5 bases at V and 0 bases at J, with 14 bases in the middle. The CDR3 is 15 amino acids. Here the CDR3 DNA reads TGTGCCAGCAGCCCACGGACGGCCAGCTCCTACGAGCAGTACTTC. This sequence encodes CASSPRTASSYEQYF.